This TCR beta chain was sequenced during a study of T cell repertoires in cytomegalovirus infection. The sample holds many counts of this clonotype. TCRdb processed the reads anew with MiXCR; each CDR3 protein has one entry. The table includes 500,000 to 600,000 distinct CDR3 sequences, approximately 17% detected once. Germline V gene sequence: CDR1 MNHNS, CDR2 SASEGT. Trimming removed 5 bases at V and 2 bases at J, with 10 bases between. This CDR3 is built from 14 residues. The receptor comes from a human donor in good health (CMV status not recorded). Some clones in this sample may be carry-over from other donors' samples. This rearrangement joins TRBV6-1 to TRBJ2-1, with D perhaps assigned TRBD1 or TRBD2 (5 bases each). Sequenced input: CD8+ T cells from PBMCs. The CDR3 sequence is CASSPRGPYNEQFF. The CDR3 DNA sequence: TGTGCCAGCAGTCCGAGGGGTCCCTACAATGAGCAGTTCTTC.